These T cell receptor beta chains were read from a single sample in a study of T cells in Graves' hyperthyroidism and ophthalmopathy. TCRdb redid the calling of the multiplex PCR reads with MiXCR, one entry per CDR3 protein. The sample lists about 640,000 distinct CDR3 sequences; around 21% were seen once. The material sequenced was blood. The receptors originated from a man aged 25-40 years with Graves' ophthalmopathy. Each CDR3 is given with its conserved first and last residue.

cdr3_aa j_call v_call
CSASDGTHTGELFF TRBJ2-2 TRBV20-1
CATKDLYEQYF TRBJ2-7 TRBV4-2
CSARDLDRANYGYTF TRBJ1-2 TRBV20-1
CASSPRPGNEQYF TRBJ2-7 TRBV9
CASSLAGGPEYQETQYF TRBJ2-5 TRBV6-2/TRBV6-3
CASSPGTSGRAGRADTQYF TRBJ2-3 TRBV7-8
CASSPGGVSTDTQYF TRBJ2-3 TRBV6-1
CASSLRTPYSGNTIYF TRBJ1-3 TRBV27
CASSHWDRGYEQYF TRBJ2-7 TRBV5-1
CASSLVRGGYTEAFF TRBJ1-1 TRBV7-9
CATRGGIEAFF TRBJ1-1 TRBV19
CASSLWGRGNEKLFF TRBJ1-4 TRBV28
CATSRDLGRATEAFF TRBJ1-1 TRBV15
CASSLDGLNTEAFF TRBJ1-1 TRBV12-3/TRBV12-4
CAWKTGDTGELFF TRBJ2-2 TRBV30
CASSPRSHGADTQYF TRBJ2-3 TRBV7-2
CASRRAGLNTDTQYF TRBJ2-3 TRBV6-1
CASRGLGGTSSYEQYF TRBJ2-7 TRBV2
CAWSVAEVTQYF TRBJ2-5 TRBV30
CASRPTGGPDYNEQFF TRBJ2-1 TRBV5-1
CASSPYWTGAFSDEQFF TRBJ2-1 TRBV3-1
CASSLDYSLPNQPQHF TRBJ1-5 TRBV18
CSASRSGQETQYF TRBJ2-5 TRBV20-1
CAWNVGPSYEQYF TRBJ2-7 TRBV30
CASSQQGANYSPLHF TRBJ1-6 TRBV3-1
CASSVGLATDTQYF TRBJ2-3 TRBV2
CATSDSLAGGWELFF TRBJ2-2 TRBV24-1